The source of this TCR beta chain is a study of blood T cell repertoires in COVID-19. Profiled with immunoSEQ multiplex PCR; TCRdb holds only in-frame clones, not every one. The sample holds 60,000 or so clones, 89% seen once. The germline gives CDR1 MNHEY, CDR2 SMNVEV (reference sequence). V was clipped by 0 bases and J by 4 bases, with 9 bases between them. The CDR3 spans 14 residues. The TCR was taken from a woman aged 60-75 years with active COVID-19. The V and J genes are TRBV27 and TRBJ1-1; D is ambiguous. The sequenced material came from peripheral blood. The CDR3 nucleotides are TGTGCCAGCAGTTTATCGTGGAGGGCCACTGAAGCTTTCTTT. This sequence encodes CASSLSWRATEAFF.